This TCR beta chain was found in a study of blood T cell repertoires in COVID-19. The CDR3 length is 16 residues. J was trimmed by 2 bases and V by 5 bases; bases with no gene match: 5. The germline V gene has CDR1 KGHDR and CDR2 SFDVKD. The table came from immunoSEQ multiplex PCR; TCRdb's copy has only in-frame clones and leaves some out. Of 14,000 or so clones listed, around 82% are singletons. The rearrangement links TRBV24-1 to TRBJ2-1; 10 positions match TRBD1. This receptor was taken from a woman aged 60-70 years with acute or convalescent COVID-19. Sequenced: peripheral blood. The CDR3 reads CATSAAGQGTYNEQFF. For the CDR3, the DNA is TGTGCCACCAGTGCGGCGGGACAGGGGACCTACAATGAGCAGTTCTTC.